The rows below give T cell receptor beta chains drawn from one sample of a study of human T cells and chemical hapten exposure. TCRdb re-called the RACE reads through MiXCR, storing one row per CDR3 protein. The repertoire holds over 70,000 distinct CDR3 sequences, about 15% seen once, with approximately 4.6% in the top ten. The material sequenced was whole blood, taken in connection with sensitization to the hapten diphenylcyclopropenone (DPC). The receptors originated from a woman aged 45 to 65 with alopecia areata. Some clones in this sample may be carry-over from other donors' samples. Each CDR3 is given with its conserved first and last residue. Each record gives: D gene, J gene, V gene, clone size, CDR3 protein, CDR3 DNA. The D gene is left open where the match is weak. Clone size is stated in some rows and not others, as once, few, many or a class when expanded.

TRBD2	TRBJ2-2	TRBV24-1	NA	CATVLAGGPMTGELFF	TGTGCCACCGTCCTAGCGGGAGGACCGATGACCGGGGAGCTGTTTTTT
NA	TRBJ2-1	TRBV29-1	few	CSVEGSAGYNEQFF	TGCAGCGTTGAAGGTTCAGCAGGGTACAATGAGCAGTTCTTC
NA	TRBJ2-7	TRBV11-2	NA	CASRGRGVEQYF	TGTGCCAGCAGGGGAAGAGGAGTCGAGCAGTACTTC
TRBD2	TRBJ2-1	TRBV9	many	CASSGGPSGSRNEQFF	TGTGCCAGCAGCGGAGGCCCTAGCGGGAGTCGCAATGAGCAGTTCTTC
NA	TRBJ2-7	TRBV6-5	few	CASSKGEYEQYF	TGTGCCAGCAGTAAAGGAGAATACGAGCAGTACTTC
TRBD2	TRBJ2-7	TRBV7-8	few	CASSLETSGAGYF	TGTGCCAGCAGCTTAGAAACTAGCGGGGCGGGGTACTTC
NA	TRBJ2-1	TRBV20-1	NA	CSAREYTDNEQFF	TGCAGTGCTAGAGAATATACAGACAATGAGCAGTTCTTC
TRBD2	TRBJ2-2	TRBV7-2	NA	CASSSTRGLAGPGEPFF	TGTGCCAGCAGCTCCACTCGTGGACTAGCGGGACCCGGGGAGCCGTTTTTT
TRBD2	TRBJ2-1	TRBV7-9	NA	CASSTGLAGGPWSSYNEQFF	TGTGCCAGCAGCACCGGACTAGCGGGAGGGCCATGGAGCTCCTACAATGAGCAGTTCTTC
NA	TRBJ1-2	TRBV6-1	NA	CASSDETVPNYGYTF	TGTGCCAGCAGTGATGAGACAGTACCAAACTATGGCTACACCTTC
NA	TRBJ2-7	TRBV7-2	NA	CASSLALQFGEQYF	TGTGCCAGCAGCTTAGCGCTCCAGTTTGGCGAGCAGTACTTC
NA	TRBJ1-6	TRBV10-3	few	CAISESLQGNSPLHF	TGTGCCATCAGTGAGTCATTGCAGGGTAATTCACCCCTCCACTTT
NA	TRBJ1-1	TRBV18	NA	CASSLPPVDTEAFF	TGTGCCAGCTCACTACCACCCGTGGACACTGAAGCTTTCTTT
NA	TRBJ2-3	TRBV6-2/TRBV6-3	NA	CASTELAGTPDTQYF	TGTGCCAGCACAGAACTAGCAGGAACTCCAGATACGCAGTATTTT
NA	TRBJ2-4	TRBV7-2	many	CASSSVAKNIQYF	TGTGCCAGCAGCTCTGTAGCCAAAAACATTCAGTACTTC
NA	TRBJ2-5	TRBV15	many	CATSRGRAGLDQETQYF	TGTGCCACCAGCCGAGGGCGGGCAGGGTTAGACCAAGAGACCCAGTACTTC
TRBD1	TRBJ2-1	TRBV29-1	many	CSTHRGSEQFF	TGCAGCACCCACAGGGGTAGTGAGCAGTTCTTC
TRBD2	TRBJ2-1	TRBV6-2/TRBV6-3	many	CASTTGGGSGSNNEQFF	TGTGCCAGCACCACGGGAGGCGGTAGCGGGAGCAACAATGAGCAGTTCTTC
NA	TRBJ1-1	TRBV20-1	NA	CSAPNPYQGTVNTEAFF	TGCAGTGCTCCGAACCCCTATCAGGGGACGGTAAACACTGAAGCTTTCTTT
NA	TRBJ2-2	TRBV3-1	few	CASSPSSGELFF	TGTGCCAGCAGCCCATCAAGCGGGGAGCTGTTTTTT
NA	TRBJ2-7	TRBV6-5	NA	CASTQDRRGFSEQYF	TGTGCCAGCACGCAAGACAGGAGGGGATTTTCAGAGCAGTACTTC
NA	TRBJ2-1	TRBV6-1	few	CASSDHGVNNEQFF	TGTGCCAGCAGTGACCACGGCGTAAACAATGAGCAGTTCTTC
NA	TRBJ2-7	TRBV29-1	few	CSIGQSTYEQYF	TGCAGCATTGGACAGTCAACCTACGAGCAGTACTTC
TRBD1	TRBJ1-2	TRBV18	many	CASSPETGNYGYTF	TGTGCCAGCTCACCGGAGACAGGGAACTATGGCTACACCTTC
NA	TRBJ2-3	TRBV6-1	few	CASLPTLAHKTDTQYF	TGTGCCAGCCTCCCGACGTTGGCCCATAAAACAGATACGCAGTATTTT
TRBD1	TRBJ1-6	TRBV2	NA	CASNGDRAGNSPPHF	TGTGCCAGCAACGGCGACAGGGCGGGGAATTCACCCCCCCACTTT
NA	TRBJ2-1	TRBV2	NA	CASSHDTGLSYNEQFF	TGTGCCAGCAGCCATGACACGGGCCTCTCCTACAATGAGCAGTTCTTC
NA	TRBJ2-7	TRBV6-5	NA	CASGHLGTSHERYF	TGTGCCAGCGGACATCTCGGGACCAGTCACGAGCGGTACTTC
TRBD2	TRBJ2-1	TRBV7-9	NA	CASSQASGSLAEQFF	TGTGCCAGCAGCCAAGCTAGCGGGAGCCTGGCTGAGCAGTTCTTC
NA	TRBJ2-6	TRBV20-1	NA	CSAKVNSGANVLTF	TGCAGTGCTAAAGTAAACTCTGGGGCCAACGTCCTGACTTTC
TRBD1	TRBJ1-5	TRBV2	NA	CASSARGQFNQPQHF	TGTGCCAGCAGTGCCCGGGGACAGTTCAATCAGCCCCAGCATTTT
NA	TRBJ2-3	TRBV9	few	CASSPFVGTDTQYF	TGTGCCAGCAGCCCCTTTGTGGGCACAGATACGCAGTATTTT
NA	TRBJ2-7	TRBV28	NA	CASSRGGRLEQYF	TGTGCCAGCTCCAGGGGGGGGCGACTCGAGCAGTACTTC
NA	TRBJ2-7	TRBV28	few	CASSRRTGRQYEQYF	TGTGCCAGCAGTCGCAGGACCGGGCGACAGTACGAGCAGTACTTC